The sequence of this TCR beta chain was determined in a study of blood T cell repertoires in COVID-19. Background on the study: The United States, Italy and Spain provided the acute and convalescent COVID-19 samples.

Method: immunoSEQ multiplex PCR; TCRdb's copy keeps in-frame clones and lacks some. The data hold 110,000 to 150,000 clones, with more than 75% observed a single time. This clone was recorded once. V was clipped by 2 bases and J by 2 bases, with 9 bases between them. This CDR3 comprises 14 residues. Germline loops: CDR1 SNHLY, CDR2 FYNNEI. The J gene is TRBJ1-2, the V gene TRBV2; a weak D match, TRBD1 (5 bases). The TCR originated in a woman older than 75 with acute or convalescent COVID-19. Material: peripheral blood. The CDR3 DNA follows: TGTGCCAGCAGTGAATTTCAGGGCAACTATGGCTACACCTTC. Its protein is CASSEFQGNYGYTF. Variable domain in full (rest from reference TRBV2 and TRBJ1-2): EPEVTQTPSHQVTQMGQEVILRCVPISNHLYFYWYRQILGQKVEFLVSFYNNEISEKSEIFDDQFSVERPDGSNFTLKIRSTKLEDSAMYFCASSEFQGNYGYTFGSGTRLTVV.